The T cell receptor beta chain under discussion was sequenced for a study of T cells in Graves' hyperthyroidism and ophthalmopathy. This clonotype was observed many times. The investigators amplified TCR beta CDR3 regions from RNA transcripts. When the TCR CDR3 underwent first-round RT-PCR, the HTBI primer set was used. TCRdb fed the multiplex PCR reads into MiXCR, producing one record per CDR3 protein. This sample carries more than 500,000 distinct CDR3 sequences, roughly 16% of them seen once, and the ten largest clones take over 25%. CDR1 MNHEY and CDR2 SMNVEV come from the germline V gene (reference sequence). The CDR3 covers 14 residues. Deletions cut 5 bases from V and 6 bases from J, with 14 bases between.

The TCR comes from a young woman with Graves' ophthalmopathy. The J gene is TRBJ2-1, the V gene TRBV27; D gene unclear. The material sequenced was blood. CDR3 sequence (DNA): TGTGCCAGCAGTCCCTTTATGGGCTCCAATGAGCAGTTCTTC. Protein product: CASSPFMGSNEQFF.